The present TCR beta chain was sequenced within a study of blood T cell repertoires in COVID-19. Overall study: Italy, Spain and the United States were the sources of the convalescent and acute COVID-19 samples. Sources were T cells, B-cell-depleted T cells, or PBMCs; the material itself was cDNA or gDNA.

Seattle patient enrollment occurred during active infection, with longitudinal follow-up thereafter. Data came from immunoSEQ multiplex PCR; TCRdb stores just in-frame clones and leaves some out. The sample records approximately 530,000 clones, approximately 91% being singletons. V was clipped by 4 bases and J by 3 bases, with 22 bases between them. The CDR3 loop spans 17 amino acids. Germline assignment: CDR1 SGHRS and CDR2 YFSETQ. The chain is built from TRBV5-1 and TRBJ1-2; the D is unclear. The sequencing input was peripheral blood. The receptor's source is a woman aged 50 to 65 with COVID-19, enrolled during active disease. The CDR3 region has the DNA TGCGCCAGCAGCCTGAGGGTAGCGGGTAGTGCGCACTATGGCTACACCTTC. The encoded protein is CASSLRVAGSAHYGYTF.